The TCR beta chain described here comes from a study of T cells in Graves' hyperthyroidism and ophthalmopathy. TCR beta CDR3 regions were amplified from RNA. First-round RT-PCR targeting the TCR CDR3 was performed with the HTBI primer set. TCRdb re-analysed the multiplex PCR reads in MiXCR, keeping a single row per CDR3 protein. The sample includes under 450,000 distinct CDR3 sequences, roughly 14% seen only once; the top ten take less than 25%. This clonotype was recorded at least ten times. CDR1 LNHNV and CDR2 YYDKDF come from the germline V gene (reference sequence). CDR3 length equals 13 residues. Trimming left V 0 bases short and J 13 bases short, with 13 bases between.

Input material: blood. J is TRBJ2-1 and V is TRBV15; D is uncertain. The origin of this receptor is a young man with Graves' hyperthyroidism that later progressed to Graves' ophthalmopathy. The CDR3 reads CATSRDASHQQFF. As DNA, the CDR3 is TGTGCCACCAGCAGAGATGCGAGTCACCAACAGTTCTTC.